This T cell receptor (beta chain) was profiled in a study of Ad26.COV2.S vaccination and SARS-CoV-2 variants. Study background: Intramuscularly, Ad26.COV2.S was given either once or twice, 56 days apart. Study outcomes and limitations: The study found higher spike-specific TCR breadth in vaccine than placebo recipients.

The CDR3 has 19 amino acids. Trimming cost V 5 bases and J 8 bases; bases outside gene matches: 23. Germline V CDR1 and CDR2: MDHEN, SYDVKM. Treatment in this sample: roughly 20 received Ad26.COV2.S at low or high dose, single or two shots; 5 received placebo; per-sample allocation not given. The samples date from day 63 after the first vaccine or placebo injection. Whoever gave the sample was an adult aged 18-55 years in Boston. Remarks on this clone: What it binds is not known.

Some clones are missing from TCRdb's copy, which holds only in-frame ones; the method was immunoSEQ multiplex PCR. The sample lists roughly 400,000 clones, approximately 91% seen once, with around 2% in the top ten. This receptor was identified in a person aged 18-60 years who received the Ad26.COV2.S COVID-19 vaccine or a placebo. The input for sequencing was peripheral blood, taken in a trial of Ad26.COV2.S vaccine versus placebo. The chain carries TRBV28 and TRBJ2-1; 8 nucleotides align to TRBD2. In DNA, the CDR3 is TGTGCCAGCAGTCACCCCCCCGGACTAGCAGGGCGGGAGTTGTATGAGCAGTTCTTC. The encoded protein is CASSHPPGLAGRELYEQFF.